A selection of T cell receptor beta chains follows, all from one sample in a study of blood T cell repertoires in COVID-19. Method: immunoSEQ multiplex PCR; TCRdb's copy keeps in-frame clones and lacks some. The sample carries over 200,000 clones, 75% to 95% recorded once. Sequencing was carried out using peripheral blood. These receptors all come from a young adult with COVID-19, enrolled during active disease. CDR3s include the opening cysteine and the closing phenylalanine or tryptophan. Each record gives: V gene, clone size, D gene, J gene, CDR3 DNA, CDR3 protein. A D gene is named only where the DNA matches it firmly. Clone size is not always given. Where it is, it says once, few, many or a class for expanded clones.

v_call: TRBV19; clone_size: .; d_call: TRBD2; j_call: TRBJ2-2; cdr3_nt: TGTGCCAGTAGTTTCGGACTAGCGCTCAGGGGCGGGGAGCTGTTTTTT; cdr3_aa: CASSFGLALRGGELFF
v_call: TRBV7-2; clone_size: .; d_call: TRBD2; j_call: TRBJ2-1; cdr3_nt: TGTGCCAGCAGCCGGGGCGGGGGACCCTTATACAATGAGCAGTTCTTC; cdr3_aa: CASSRGGGPLYNEQFF
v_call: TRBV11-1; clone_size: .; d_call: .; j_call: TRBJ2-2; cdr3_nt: TGTGCCAGCAGCTCGCGTTCCACCGGGGAGCTGTTTTTT; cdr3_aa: CASSSRSTGELFF
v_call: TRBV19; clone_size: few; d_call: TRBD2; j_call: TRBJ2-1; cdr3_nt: TGTGCCAGTAGAAATTGGGGGGGCTCCTACAATGAGCAGTTCTTC; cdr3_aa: CASRNWGGSYNEQFF
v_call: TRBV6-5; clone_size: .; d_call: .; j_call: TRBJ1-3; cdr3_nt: TGTGCCAGCGCAGACAGGAGCTCTGGAAACACCATATATTTT; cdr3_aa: CASADRSSGNTIYF
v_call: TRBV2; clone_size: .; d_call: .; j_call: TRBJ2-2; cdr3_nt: TGTGCCAGCAGTCCGGGACACTCTGGCACCGGGGAGCTGTTTTTT; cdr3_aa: CASSPGHSGTGELFF
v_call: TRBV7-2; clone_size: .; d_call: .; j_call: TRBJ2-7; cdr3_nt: TGTGCCAGCAGCTTAGGGGAGGTAACCATCCAGTACTTC; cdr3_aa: CASSLGEVTIQYF
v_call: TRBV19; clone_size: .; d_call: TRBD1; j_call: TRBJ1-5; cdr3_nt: TGTGCCAGTAGTACGGGACAGTATAGCAATCAGCCCCAGCATTTT; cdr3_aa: CASSTGQYSNQPQHF
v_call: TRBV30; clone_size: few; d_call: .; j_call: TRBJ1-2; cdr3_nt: TGTGCCTGGAAATCGAGGGAAGTGGATGGCTACACCTTC; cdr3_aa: CAWKSREVDGYTF
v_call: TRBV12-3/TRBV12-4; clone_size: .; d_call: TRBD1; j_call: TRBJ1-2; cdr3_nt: TGTGCCAGCAGTTTAGGACAGGGCTATGGCTACACCTTC; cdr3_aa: CASSLGQGYGYTF
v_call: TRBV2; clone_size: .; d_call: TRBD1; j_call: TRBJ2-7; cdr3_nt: TGTGCCAGCATGCTCCGGGACAGGGTTGACGAGCAGTACTTC; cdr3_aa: CASMLRDRVDEQYF
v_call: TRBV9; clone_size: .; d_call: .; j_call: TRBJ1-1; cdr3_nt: TGTGCCAGCAGCCCGAGGAGCGGGGGAGGCACTGAAGCTTTCTTT; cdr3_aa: CASSPRSGGGTEAFF
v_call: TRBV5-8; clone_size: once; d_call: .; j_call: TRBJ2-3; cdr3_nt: TGTGCCAGCAGCTTGATAAGATTACAAGATACGCAGTATTTT; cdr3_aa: CASSLIRLQDTQYF
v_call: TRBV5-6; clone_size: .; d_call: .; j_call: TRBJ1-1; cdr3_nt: TGTGCCAGCAGTGACAGGTTAGACACTGAAGCTTTCTTT; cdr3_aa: CASSDRLDTEAFF
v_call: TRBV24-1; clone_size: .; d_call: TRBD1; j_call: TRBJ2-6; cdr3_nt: TGTGCCACCAGTGAGAACCGACAGGGGGCGGGTGGGGCCAACGTCCTGACTTTC; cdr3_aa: CATSENRQGAGGANVLTF
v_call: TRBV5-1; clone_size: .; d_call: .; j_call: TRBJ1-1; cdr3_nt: TGCGCCAGCAGCTTGGCCGTCGGGGTAGGAGCTTTCTTT; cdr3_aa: CASSLAVGVGAFF
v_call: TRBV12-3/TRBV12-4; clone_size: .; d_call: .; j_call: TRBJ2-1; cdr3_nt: TGTGCCAGCAGTCCGGACAATGAGCAGTTCTTC; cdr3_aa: CASSPDNEQFF
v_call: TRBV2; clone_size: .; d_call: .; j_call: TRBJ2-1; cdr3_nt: TGTGCCAGCAGGAATACAGGGAACGAGCAGTTCTTC; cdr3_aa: CASRNTGNEQFF
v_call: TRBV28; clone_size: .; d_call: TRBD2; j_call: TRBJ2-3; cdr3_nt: TGTGCCAGCATTCCTGGGGGGGAAACAGATACGCAGTATTTT; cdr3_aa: CASIPGGETDTQYF
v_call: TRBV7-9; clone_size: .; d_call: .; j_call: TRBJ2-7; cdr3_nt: TGTGCCAGCAGCTCGACCGGACTCGTCTACGAGCAGTACTTC; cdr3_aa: CASSSTGLVYEQYF
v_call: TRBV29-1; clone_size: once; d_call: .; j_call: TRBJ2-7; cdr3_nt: TGCAGCGTTGAGGGGAGCTGGGACGAGCAGTACTTC; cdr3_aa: CSVEGSWDEQYF
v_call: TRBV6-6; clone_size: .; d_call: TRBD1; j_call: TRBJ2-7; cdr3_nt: TGTGCCAGCAGGGGCCCGGGACAGGCTGGCCACGAGCAGTACTTC; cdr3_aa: CASRGPGQAGHEQYF
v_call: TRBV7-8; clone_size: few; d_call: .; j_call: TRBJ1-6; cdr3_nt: TGTGCCAGCAGCTTACGGTACCCAAATTCACCCCTCCACTTT; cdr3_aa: CASSLRYPNSPLHF
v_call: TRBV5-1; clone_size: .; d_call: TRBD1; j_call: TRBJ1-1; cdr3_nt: TGCGCCAGCAGCCAGACAGGGATCAACACTGAAGCTTTCTTT; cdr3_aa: CASSQTGINTEAFF
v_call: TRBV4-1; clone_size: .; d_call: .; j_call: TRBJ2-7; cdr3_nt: TGCGCCAGCAGCCAAGCCCCAGGGGCCTACGAGCAGTACTTC; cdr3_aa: CASSQAPGAYEQYF
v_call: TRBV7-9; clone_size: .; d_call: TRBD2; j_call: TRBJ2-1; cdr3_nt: TGTGCCAGCAGCCCAAGTAGACTAGCGAACGACAATGAGCAGTTCTTC; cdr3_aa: CASSPSRLANDNEQFF
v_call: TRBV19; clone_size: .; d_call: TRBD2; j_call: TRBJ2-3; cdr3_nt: TGTGCCAGTAGTATTGGTGGCGGGAGCCGCACAGATACGCAGTATTTT; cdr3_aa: CASSIGGGSRTDTQYF
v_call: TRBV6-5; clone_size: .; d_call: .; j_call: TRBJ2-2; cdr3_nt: TGTGCCAGCAGTCCCGGGACTCCTAACACCGGGGAGCTGTTTTTT; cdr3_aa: CASSPGTPNTGELFF
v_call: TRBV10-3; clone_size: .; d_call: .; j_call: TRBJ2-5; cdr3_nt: TGTGCCATCAGCCTGGGAGGGGGAGAGACCCAGTACTTC; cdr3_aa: CAISLGGGETQYF
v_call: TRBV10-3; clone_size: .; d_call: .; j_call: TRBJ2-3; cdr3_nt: TGTGCCATCAGTCAGGGGTTAGGGGGCACAGATACGCAGTATTTT; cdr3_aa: CAISQGLGGTDTQYF
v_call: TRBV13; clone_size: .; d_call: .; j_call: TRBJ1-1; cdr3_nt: TGTGCCAGCAGCTTAGTTGGCCCGGGGATGGTGACTGAAGCTTTCTTT; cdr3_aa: CASSLVGPGMVTEAFF
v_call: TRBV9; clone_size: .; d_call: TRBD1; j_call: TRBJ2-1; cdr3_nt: TGTGCCAGCAGCGGCGGGCTGTTGGGGACAGCCAGCTCCTACAATGAGCAGTTCTTC; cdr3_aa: CASSGGLLGTASSYNEQFF
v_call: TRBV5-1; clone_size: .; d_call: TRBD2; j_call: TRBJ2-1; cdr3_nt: TGCGCCAGCAGCCCAGCTATCGGACTAGTCGGGGGTGAGCAGTTCTTC; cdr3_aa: CASSPAIGLVGGEQFF
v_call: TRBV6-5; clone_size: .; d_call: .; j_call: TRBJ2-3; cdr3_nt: TGTGCCAGCAGTTACAGGCCAGAGGCAGATACGCAGTATTTT; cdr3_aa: CASSYRPEADTQYF
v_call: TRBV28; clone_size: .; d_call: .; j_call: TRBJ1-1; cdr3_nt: TGTGCCAGCAGAGCTCTAACAGGGTTGACTGAAGCTTTCTTT; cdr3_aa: CASRALTGLTEAFF
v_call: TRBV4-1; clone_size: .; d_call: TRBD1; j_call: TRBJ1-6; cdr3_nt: TGCGCCAGCAGCCGCGGACAGGGAGGCAATAATTCACCCCTCCACTTT; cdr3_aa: CASSRGQGGNNSPLHF
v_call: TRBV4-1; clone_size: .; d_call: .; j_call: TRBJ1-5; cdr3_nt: TGCGCCAGCAGCTTTAATTGGGGGGATCAGCCCCAGCATTTT; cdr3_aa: CASSFNWGDQPQHF
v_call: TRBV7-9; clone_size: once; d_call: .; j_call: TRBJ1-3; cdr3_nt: TGTGCCAGCCGCGGGGGGGTTCACTCTGGAAACACCATATATTTT; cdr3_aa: CASRGGVHSGNTIYF
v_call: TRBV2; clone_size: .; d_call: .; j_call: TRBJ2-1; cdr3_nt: TGTGCCAGCAGTCAGGGGTATGAGCAGTTCTTC; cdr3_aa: CASSQGYEQFF
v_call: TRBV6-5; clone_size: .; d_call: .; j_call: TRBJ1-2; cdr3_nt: TGTGCCAGCAGTTATCTAGACCAGGGCTATGGCTACACCTTC; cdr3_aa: CASSYLDQGYGYTF